A selection of T cell receptor beta chains follows, all from one sample in a study of neurological immune-mediated disorders. From the 5' RACE reads, TCRdb called clonotypes with MiXCR, one entry per CDR3 protein. The table has 25,000 to 35,000 distinct CDR3 sequences, 15% seen once. The specimen was PBMCs. The source of these receptors is a man between 65 and 79 years old in good health. Both conserved end residues are part of each CDR3.

j_call cdr3_length v_call cdr3_aa
TRBJ2-1 14 TRBV5-1 CASSFDSSANEQFF
TRBJ1-1 15 TRBV5-1 CASTWLGASSTEAFF
TRBJ2-3 15 TRBV20-1 CSASPRDRLSDTQYF
TRBJ2-1 16 TRBV27 CASRPPLQGLYNEQFF
TRBJ2-4 11 TRBV7-9 CASSLGKGEYF
TRBJ2-3 18 TRBV6-5 CASSYSSQTSGSADTQYF
TRBJ2-7 13 TRBV27 CASSLRLPYEQYF
TRBJ2-7 14 TRBV3-1 CASSLDLGRYEQYF
TRBJ2-3 15 TRBV5-1 CASSFDGGRTDTQYF
TRBJ2-7 15 TRBV10-3 CAISDRSQDSYEQYF
TRBJ2-7 14 TRBV5-5 CASSRSGGSYEQYF
TRBJ1-2 14 TRBV12-3/TRBV12-4 CASSLLHGTYGYTF
TRBJ2-1 15 TRBV24-1 CATAKGAGTGNEQFF
TRBJ2-3 15 TRBV7-2 CASSVSGGELGVQYF
TRBJ2-2 15 TRBV11-2 CASSLGQGARGELFF
TRBJ2-3 18 TRBV4-3 CASSQDLTEGLVTDTQYF
TRBJ2-7 15 TRBV20-1 CSARDFGLLGAEQYF
TRBJ2-5 14 TRBV7-2 CASSSAAGRETQYF
TRBJ1-3 15 TRBV5-5 CASSWGQSSGNTIYF
TRBJ2-3 16 TRBV5-8 CASSAGLFMSADTQYF
TRBJ2-6 15 TRBV7-3 CASSLSSSGANVLTF
TRBJ1-2 14 TRBV5-5 CASSLARAWGGYTF
TRBJ2-1 15 TRBV5-1 CASSLGQVAGNEQFF
TRBJ2-2 15 TRBV5-1 CASSLDQGNTGELFF
TRBJ1-1 13 TRBV7-9 CASSLAKDTEAFF
TRBJ2-5 13 TRBV12-3/TRBV12-4 CASSFEDRETQYF
TRBJ1-6 16 TRBV27 CASSLSAGTGGSPLHF
TRBJ2-1 15 TRBV19 CASRELAGIRNEQFF
TRBJ2-1 19 TRBV4-3 CASSQDAWKSVLRLDEQFF
TRBJ1-1 12 TRBV14 CASSQQGIEAFF
TRBJ2-1 15 TRBV24-1 CATSDQTGGYNEQFF
TRBJ1-1 14 TRBV2 CASSGQSMNTEAFF
TRBJ1-1 11 TRBV29-1 CSVGGGLEAFF
TRBJ1-1 17 TRBV4-3 CASSQGSKQGAGTEAFF
TRBJ2-7 19 TRBV7-2 CASSRPGQGDYSLFYEQYF
TRBJ1-5 15 TRBV27 CASRPPGGFEQPQHF
TRBJ2-7 14 TRBV10-3 CAIRLDRGSYEQYF
TRBJ2-1 13 TRBV28 CASRRTGVNEQFF
TRBJ2-1 16 TRBV12-3/TRBV12-4 CASRLATGTGVYEQFF
TRBJ2-7 16 TRBV7-2 CVSSSGTRWLKDELYF
TRBJ1-6 13 TRBV5-1 CASSSGTEPPLHF
TRBJ2-6 17 TRBV27 CASSLAGHNSGANVLTF